The TCR beta chain described here comes from a study of cytomegalovirus exposure and HLA in healthy donors. This CDR3 contains 15 residues. The V and J ends lost 1 base and 0 bases respectively, with 6 bases between them. Germline-derived CDR1 and CDR2 are LNHNV and YYDKDF (reference sequence). Data came from immunoSEQ multiplex PCR; TCRdb stores just in-frame clones and leaves some out. The data show roughly 130,000 clones, 80% to 90% seen once. Specimen: PBMCs. This sequence joins TRBV15 and TRBJ1-4; D gene ambiguous. The receptor's source is a man younger than 35 in good health and CMV-seronegative. CDR3 amino acids: CATSRAVATNEKLFF. CDR3 DNA: TGTGCCACCAGCAGAGCGGTTGCAACTAATGAAAAACTGTTTTTT.